Below are 24 T cell receptor beta chains sequenced from a single sample in a study of T cell repertoires in cytomegalovirus infection. These receptors' targets are unknown. TCRdb re-called the reads with MiXCR, one entry per CDR3 protein. The data hold approximately 1,000,000 distinct CDR3 sequences, with roughly 30% observed a single time. The sequences come from cultured CD8+ T cells from PBMCs, collected from culture after CMV antigen stimulation. All receptors come from a human donor in good health (CMV status not recorded). Some clones in this sample may be carry-over from other donors' samples.

The chain recombines TRBV7-4 with TRBJ1-5, with TRBD1 matching over 8 bases. The germline V gene encodes CDR1 SGHVT and CDR2 SQSDAQ. Trimming took 2 bases from V and 3 from J; bases not matched to a gene: 9. This CDR3 spans 17 amino acids. The CDR3 DNA sequence: TGTGCCAGCAGCTTATACAGGGGGGGGGATGACAATCAGCCCCAGCATTTT. Residues: CASSLYRGGDDNQPQHF.

This clonotype occurred a few times. The rearrangement joins TRBV4-1 to TRBJ2-2, with 8 nucleotides matching TRBD2. V lost 4 bases, J lost 4 bases, and 8 bases stayed unmatched. The CDR3 covers 16 residues. In germline, CDR1 is MGHRA, CDR2 YSYEKL. Here the CDR3 reads CASSPPGLVITGELFF. CDR3 DNA: TGCGCCAGCAGCCCGCCGGGACTAGTAATCACCGGGGAGCTGTTTTTT.

The chain is built from TRBV25-1 and TRBJ2-7, with D possibly called TRBD1 or TRBD2 (5 bases each). V was pared by 6 bases and J by 3 bases, with 9 bases between. CDR3 size: 12 residues. The germline V gene has CDR1 MGHDK and CDR2 SYGVNS. The CDR3: CASSRDRYEQYF. For the CDR3, the DNA is TGTGCCAGCAGCAGGGACCGCTACGAGCAGTACTTC.

This clonotype was counted only a few times. The rearrangement joins TRBV4-3 to TRBJ1-2, with 10 bases identical to TRBD1. The CDR3 is made up of 14 amino acids. V trimming: 2 bases; J trimming: 7 bases; junction bases outside the gene matches: 4. The V gene's germline CDR1 is LGHNA and CDR2 YSLEER. The CDR3 bases are TGCGCCAGCAGCCAACCGGGACAGGGGACTGGCTACACCTTC. Translation: CASSQPGQGTGYTF.

The chain couples TRBV19 to TRBJ2-1; a weak D match, TRBD2 (5 bases). Germline V gives CDR1 LNHDA, CDR2 SQIVND (reference sequence). The ends were cut back, 0 bases at V and 7 bases at J, with 19 bases in the middle. The CDR3 extends over 17 amino acids. The CDR3 bases are TGTGCCAGTAGTATAGAGCGGAGGAATCGGTCTAAGAATGAGCAGTTCTTC. Protein sequence: CASSIERRNRSKNEQFF.

The chain uses TRBV23-1 and TRBJ1-5, with D unclear. TRBV23-1 is placed among ORFs of uncertain function. This CDR3 is 16 amino acids long. V was pared by 3 bases and J by 2 bases, with 14 bases between. CDR3 sequence reads: CASSQLNLHGNQPQHF. CDR3 sequence (DNA): TGCGCCAGCAGTCAGCTGAACCTCCATGGCAATCAGCCCCAGCATTTT.

This clonotype turned up a few times. The J gene is TRBJ2-1, the V gene TRBV7-3; 7 nucleotides match TRBD1. After removal of 0 bases from V and 5 bases from J, the junction contained 10 bases not matched to a gene. Germline values: CDR1 SGHTA, CDR2 FQGTGA. CDR3 size: 17 residues. DNA of the CDR3: TGTGCCAGCAGCTTAACAGGGGGCAATCTGCCGGACAATGAGCAGTTCTTC. It specifies CASSLTGGNLPDNEQFF.

This clonotype was detected a few times. The chain combines TRBV7-9 with TRBJ2-7, with 8 bases matching TRBD2. Germline lookup yields CDR1 SEHNR and CDR2 FQNEAQ (reference sequence). The junction had 4 bases not matched to a gene; V was cut back by 4 bases and J by 2 bases. This CDR3 comprises 14 residues. CDR3 bases: TGTGCCAGCAGCTCCGGGGGGGACCCCTACGAGCAGTACGTC. It specifies CASSSGGDPYEQYV.

This clonotype turned up a few times. The chain links TRBV12-3 or TRBV12-4 to TRBJ2-6, with D possibly being TRBD1 (5 bases). Trimming removed 6 bases at V and 4 bases at J, with 10 bases between. The CDR3 consists of 14 residues. CDR3 loop: CASSQGPGANVLTF. The CDR3 DNA reads as TGTGCCAGCAGCCAGGGTCCCGGGGCCAACGTCCTGACTTTC.

The chain links TRBV20-1 to TRBJ2-5; 10 nucleotides line up with TRBD2. V gave up 6 bases and J gave up 5 bases; unmatched junction bases: 9. The CDR3 has 14 amino acids. CDR1 is DFQATT, CDR2 SNEGSKA, per germline (reference sequence). The DNA for the CDR3 is TGCAGTGCAAATCAAGCGGGGGGGCTGGAGACCCAGTACTTC. Translated: CSANQAGGLETQYF.

V is TRBV4-1 and J is TRBJ2-1; D unresolved. Germline CDR1 MGHRA, CDR2 YSYEKL. The CDR3 has 12 residues. V was clipped by 2 bases and J by 5 bases, with 4 bases between them. CDR3 loop: CASSQFDNEQFF. CDR3 bases: TGCGCCAGCAGCCAATTCGACAATGAGCAGTTCTTC.

CDR3 region: CASSPAGGGGTQYF. The CDR3 DNA follows: TGTGCCAGCAGCCCCGCGGGAGGGGGCGGGACCCAGTACTTC. The V gene is TRBV12-3 or TRBV12-4, the J gene TRBJ2-5, with TRBD2 identical over 9 bases. The V and J ends lost 6 bases and 7 bases, in that order; junction bases with no gene match: 9. There are 14 residues in the CDR3.

The genes are TRBV5-4 and TRBJ2-5, with D perhaps TRBD1 (5 bases). Looked up from germline, CDR1 is SGHNT and CDR2 is YYREEE (reference sequence). With 4 bases removed from V and 2 bases from J, the gap between germline ends came to 15 bases. The CDR3 contains 15 residues. The DNA for the CDR3 is TGTGCCAGCAGCGTGGGGCCAAGTTCTCAAGAGACCCAGTACTTC. This gives the protein CASSVGPSSQETQYF.

CDR3 sequence: CASSKRRTGYAHQPQHF. For the CDR3, the DNA is TGTGCCAGTAGTAAACGCCGGACAGGGTATGCGCATCAGCCCCAGCATTTT. This chain joins TRBV19 and TRBJ1-5; TRBD1 matches at 8 bases. The CDR3 totals 17 residues. V trimming: 4 bases; J trimming: 5 bases; junction bases outside the gene matches: 13. The V gene's germline CDR1 is LNHDA and CDR2 SQIVND (reference sequence).

This clonotype was counted many times. The chain carries TRBV7-2 and TRBJ1-4, with D maybe TRBD1 (5 bases). Germline-derived CDR1 and CDR2 are SGHTA and FQGNSA. The germline V and J ends were trimmed by 3 bases and 8 bases, with 13 bases remaining between them. This CDR3 spans 14 amino acids. The chain's CDR3 is CASSLWGDREKLFF. The CDR3, as DNA: TGTGCCAGCAGCTTGTGGGGGGATCGGGAAAAACTGTTTTTT. Based on the CDR3 plus reference TRBV7-2 and TRBJ1-4, the full variable domain is GAGVSQSPSNKVTEKGKDVELRCDPISGHTALYWYRQSLGQGLEFLIYFQGNSAPDKSGLPSDRFSAERTGGSVSTLTIQRTQQEDSAVYLCASSLWGDREKLFFGSGTQLSVL.

This chain connects TRBV7-9 to TRBJ1-5, with D uncertain. This CDR3 region has 14 residues. Germline V CDR1 and CDR2: SEHNR, FQNEAQ (reference sequence). Trimming shortened V by 5 bases and J by 0 bases, and 8 bases separated the two germline ends. CDR3 nucleotides: TGTGCCAGCAGCCCAGACAATAGCAATCAGCCCCAGCATTTT. This translates into CASSPDNSNQPQHF. Full variable domain (missing parts from reference TRBV7-9 and TRBJ1-5): DTGVSQNPRHKITKRGQNVTFRCDPISEHNRLYWYRQTLGQGPEFLTYFQNEAQLEKSRLLSDRFSAERPKGSFSTLEIQRTEQGDSAMYLCASSPDNSNQPQHFGDGTRLSIL.

This clonotype was counted between two and nine times. Here the CDR3 reads CASSRTEEQETQYF. As DNA, the CDR3 is TGTGCCAGCAGTCGTACCGAGGAACAAGAGACCCAGTACTTC. The chain combines TRBV7-6 with TRBJ2-5; unclear D gene. This CDR3 is built from 14 residues. Germline lookup yields CDR1 SGHVS and CDR2 FNYEAQ. Trimming took 6 bases from V and 2 from J, leaving 13 bases between them.

V is TRBV6-5 and J is TRBJ2-4, with a tentative D call TRBD2 (5 bases). The V end was cut by 2 bases, the J end by 3 bases, with 20 bases between. Per germline, CDR1 MNHEY and CDR2 SVGAGI. The CDR3 is made up of 18 amino acids. CDR3 protein: CASSYRWLAIPNKNIQYF. As DNA, the CDR3 is TGTGCCAGCAGTTACCGTTGGCTAGCTATCCCTAACAAAAACATTCAGTACTTC.

This chain connects TRBV5-1 to TRBJ2-3; TRBD2 agrees at 12 bases. V lost 1 base to trimming and J lost 5 bases; unmatched junction nucleotides: 8. The CDR3 is made up of 17 amino acids. CDR1 and CDR2 (germline): SGHRS, YFSETQ. Here the CDR3 DNA reads TGCGCCAGCAGCTTGACGTCTAGCGGGGGGGACCAAGATACGCAGTATTTT. It encodes CASSLTSSGGDQDTQYF.

The chain recombines TRBV5-4 with TRBJ2-5, with D perhaps matching TRBD1 or TRBD2 (5 bases each). Trimming pared 0 bases from V and 1 base from J, leaving 10 bases between. Germline V gives CDR1 SGHNT, CDR2 YYREEE (reference sequence). The CDR3 is 15 residues long. CDR3 region: CASSLVGTSQETQYF. The CDR3 nucleotides are TGTGCCAGCAGCTTGGTGGGGACCTCCCAAGAGACCCAGTACTTC.

This clonotype appeared many times. The chain has TRBV7-2 and TRBJ2-7; tentatively, D is TRBD2 (6 bases). V was cut by 4 bases and J by 3 bases, with 13 bases left in between. Germline lookup yields CDR1 SGHTA and CDR2 FQGNSA. This CDR3 is built from 14 residues. DNA for the CDR3: TGTGCCAGCAGCTCCTCCCCGGGGGACTACGAGCAGTACTTC. Encoded protein: CASSSSPGDYEQYF.

J is TRBJ2-5 and V is TRBV27, with D uncertain. The CDR3 contains 17 residues. From germline, CDR1 is MNHEY and CDR2 SMNVEV (reference sequence). V was shortened by 5 bases and J by 1 base, with 20 bases between the two germline ends. CDR3 sequence reads: CASSSTAMETFQETQYF. The DNA for the CDR3 is TGTGCCAGCAGTAGTACGGCGATGGAGACTTTCCAAGAGACCCAGTACTTC.

V and J are TRBV20-1 and TRBJ1-1; possibly TRBD1 for D (6 bases). The germline V gene encodes CDR1 DFQATT and CDR2 SNEGSKA (reference sequence). The V end lost 3 bases, the J end lost 4 bases, and 15 bases lay between the germline ends. The CDR3 is 14 residues long. This chain's CDR3 is CSARSVGGGTEAFF. The DNA for the CDR3 is TGCAGTGCTAGGTCAGTAGGAGGGGGCACTGAAGCTTTCTTT.

The chain recombines TRBV7-9 with TRBJ2-7; D is undetermined. The V end lost 4 bases, the J end lost 0 bases, and 13 bases lay between the germline ends. CDR3 size: 15 residues. Germline assignment: CDR1 SEHNR and CDR2 FQNEAQ (reference sequence). Here the CDR3 DNA reads TGTGCCAGCAGCTCCCCGAAGGGTTCCTCCTACGAGCAGTACTTC. Translated: CASSSPKGSSYEQYF.